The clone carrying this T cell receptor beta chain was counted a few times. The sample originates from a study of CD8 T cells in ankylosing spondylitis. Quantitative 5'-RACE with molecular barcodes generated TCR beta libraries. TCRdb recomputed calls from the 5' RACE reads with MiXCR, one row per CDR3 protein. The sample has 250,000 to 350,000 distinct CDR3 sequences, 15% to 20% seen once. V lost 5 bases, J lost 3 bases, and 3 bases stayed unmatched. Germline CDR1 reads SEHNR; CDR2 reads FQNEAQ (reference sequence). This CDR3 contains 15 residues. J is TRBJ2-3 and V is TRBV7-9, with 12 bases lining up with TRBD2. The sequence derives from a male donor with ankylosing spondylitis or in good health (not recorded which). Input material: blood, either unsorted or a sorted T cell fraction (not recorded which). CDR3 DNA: TGTGCCAGCAGCAAGACTAGCGGGGGTACAGATACGCAGTATTTT. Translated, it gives CASSKTSGGTDTQYF.